The text below deals with one TCR beta chain. Its antigen is not known. Data came from immunoSEQ multiplex PCR; TCRdb stores just in-frame clones and leaves some out. This table has about 150,000 clones, approximately 91% appearing once. This entry comes from a study of T cell responses to AZD1222 COVID-19 vaccine. Overall study findings and caveats: Unmutated regions of variants are reportedly targeted by nearly half of spike-specific TCRs. Donors, mostly white British, included more females; clonal diversity was possibly underestimated. Mapped onto spike, vaccine-associated CD4 TCRs spanned it and were dominant at 160-218 and 743-854. It was only a handful of AZD1222 recipients who were seropositive at baseline.

Trimming cost V 1 base and J 4 bases; bases outside gene matches: 8. CDR3 size: 17 residues. Per germline, CDR1 SGHTA and CDR2 FQGNSA. This rearrangement joins TRBV7-2 to TRBJ2-1, with 9 bases aligning to TRBD2. Sequenced material: peripheral blood, taken 28 days after the second AZD1222 dose. The sequence was collected from an adult who received the AZD1222 COVID-19 vaccine. The CDR3 nucleotides are TGTGCCAGCAGCTTAGTGTGGCGGGGGGGCGCTTACAATGAGCAGTTCTTC. Encoded protein: CASSLVWRGGAYNEQFF.